The rows below give T cell receptor beta chains drawn from one sample of a study of blood T cell repertoires in COVID-19. TCRdb keeps only in-frame clones here, not all; method: immunoSEQ multiplex PCR. The sample lists approximately 270,000 clones, roughly 84% occurring once. Sequencing was done on a sample of peripheral blood. Every receptor here comes from a human donor with COVID-19, enrolled during active disease. The donor label of this sample is uncertain. The CDR3 runs from the conserved cysteine through the conserved F or W. D genes are given only for firm matches. Clone size is shown for a subset of rows, as once, few, many or a class of expanded clone.

len | abundance | d_gene | j_gene | v_gene | CDR3nt | CDR3aa
12 | once | - | TRBJ1-1 | TRBV18 | TGTGCCAGCTCACCAAACCACTATGAAGCTTTCTTT | CASSPNHYEAFF
13 | - | - | TRBJ1-2 | TRBV28 | TGTGCCAGCAGTCCTGACAGCTTCTATGGCTACACCTTC | CASSPDSFYGYTF
15 | few | - | TRBJ1-1 | TRBV18 | TGTGCCAGCTCACCCTCCTCGAGGGAGAACACTGAAGCTTTCTTT | CASSPSSRENTEAFF
15 | - | - | TRBJ1-2 | TRBV9 | TGTGCCAGCAGCGCCCTCGGGGGGACCTACTATGGCTACACCTTC | CASSALGGTYYGYTF
18 | - | TRBD1 | TRBJ1-4 | TRBV12-5 | TGTGCTAGTGGTTTGGTACGTCAGGGGGCGCAGGCTAATGAAAAACTGTTTTTT | CASGLVRQGAQANEKLFF
12 | - | - | TRBJ1-2 | TRBV30 | TGTGCCTGGAGTGTAGGGGCCTATGGCTACACCTTC | CAWSVGAYGYTF
14 | - | - | TRBJ2-2 | TRBV6-5 | TGTGCCAGCAGTTACGGAGGGACGACCGGGGAGCTGTTTTTT | CASSYGGTTGELFF
16 | - | - | TRBJ2-1 | TRBV7-9 | TGTGCCAGCAGCCCATTCTGGGAGACTAGGTACAATGAGCAGTTCTTC | CASSPFWETRYNEQFF
10 | - | - | TRBJ2-7 | TRBV28 | TGTGCCAGCAGCGGCTACGAGCAGTACTTC | CASSGYEQYF
15 | - | TRBD2 | TRBJ2-1 | TRBV7-8 | TGTGCCAGCAGCTTAGCTTCGGGGGGGCACAATGAGCAGTTCTTC | CASSLASGGHNEQFF
15 | - | - | TRBJ1-5 | TRBV2 | TGTGCCAGCACTAAAGGGGGTTCGGGCAATCAGCCCCAGCATTTT | CASTKGGSGNQPQHF
14 | - | TRBD1 | TRBJ1-1 | TRBV19 | TGTGCCAGTGGGACAGGGGAAGAGAACACTGAAGCTTTCTTT | CASGTGEENTEAFF
13 | - | - | TRBJ1-1 | TRBV11-2 | TGTGCCAGCAGCTACAATTCTAACACTGAAGCTTTCTTT | CASSYNSNTEAFF
13 | - | - | TRBJ1-6 | TRBV28 | TGTGCCAGCACCTCCGGGACAAATTCACCCCTCCACTTT | CASTSGTNSPLHF
16 | once | TRBD1 | TRBJ1-5 | TRBV28 | TGTGCCAGCAGTTTTGCAGGGGGATATAGCAATCAGCCCCAGCATTTT | CASSFAGGYSNQPQHF
15 | - | TRBD1 | TRBJ1-1 | TRBV9 | TGTGCCAGCAGCGTAGTGGGACAGCTAGGCGCTGAAGCTTTCTTT | CASSVVGQLGAEAFF
13 | - | TRBD1 | TRBJ2-7 | TRBV30 | TGTGCCTGGGGACAGGGGCCCACCTACGAGCAGTACTTC | CAWGQGPTYEQYF
15 | - | - | TRBJ1-3 | TRBV5-6 | TGTGCCAGCAGACCCACAGGGATGTCTGGAAACACCATATATTTT | CASRPTGMSGNTIYF
15 | few | TRBD2 | TRBJ2-3 | TRBV7-2 | TGTGCCAGCAGCCAGGGACTAACTAGCACAGATACGCAGTATTTT | CASSQGLTSTDTQYF
15 | once | TRBD2 | TRBJ2-1 | TRBV11-3 | TGTGCCAGCAGCCTTGGACTAGCGGGAGCCAATGAGCAGTTCTTC | CASSLGLAGANEQFF
14 | - | - | TRBJ2-7 | TRBV28 | TGTGCCAGCAGACCCCCGGGAATCTCCTACGAGCAGTACTTC | CASRPPGISYEQYF
15 | - | TRBD1 | TRBJ1-2 | TRBV7-2 | TGTGCCAGCAGCCCAAGGACAGGGGCCAACTATGGCTACACCTTC | CASSPRTGANYGYTF
12 | - | - | TRBJ1-1 | TRBV5-5 | TGTGCCAGCAGCTACCGGGAGTCCCAAGCTTTCTTT | CASSYRESQAFF
17 | - | TRBD1 | TRBJ2-2 | TRBV28 | TGTGCCAGCAGCTCTCGCGCGGGACAGGGCTCGACCGGGGAGCTGTTTTTT | CASSSRAGQGSTGELFF
13 | - | - | TRBJ1-2 | TRBV7-2 | TGTGCCAGCAGCTTAGCGCAGAAGAGGGGCTACACCTTC | CASSLAQKRGYTF
14 | once | - | TRBJ1-2 | TRBV3-1/TRBV3-2 | TGTGCCAGCAGCCCTAACCCAGGGGTCGGTGGCTACACCTTC | CASSPNPGVGGYTF
19 | few | - | TRBJ1-3 | TRBV7-9 | TGTGCCAGCAGCTTAGTGGGGTTGGCCAGGGAATACTCTGGAAACACCATATATTTT | CASSLVGLAREYSGNTIYF
15 | few | - | TRBJ1-1 | TRBV30 | TGTGCCTGGAGTCCCCTGGATGGGCGGAACACTGAAGCTTTCTTT | CAWSPLDGRNTEAFF
15 | - | TRBD1 | TRBJ1-6 | TRBV7-9 | TGTGCCAGCAGCTTATACGGGACAGGGAATTCACCCCTCCACTTT | CASSLYGTGNSPLHF
19 | - | - | TRBJ1-2 | TRBV9 | TGTGCCAGCAGCGTAGATAGTAGGGGAACAGCCCGAGCTAACTATGGCTACACCTTC | CASSVDSRGTARANYGYTF
14 | - | - | TRBJ1-6 | TRBV3-1/TRBV3-2 | TGTGCCAGCAGCCAGGGGGGGGATAATTCACCCCTCCACTTT | CASSQGGDNSPLHF
17 | - | TRBD2 | TRBJ2-5 | TRBV28 | TGTGCCAGCAGTTCGCGGACTAGCGGGAGGGCCAGGGAGACCCAGTACTTC | CASSSRTSGRARETQYF
14 | - | - | TRBJ2-2 | TRBV6-2/TRBV6-3 | TGTGCCAGCAGTTACCTTACTAGGCCCGGGGAGCTGTTTTTT | CASSYLTRPGELFF
16 | - | - | TRBJ2-4 | TRBV4-2 | TGTGCCAGCAGCTTTAACGCACAGCTAGCCAAAAACATTCAGTACTTC | CASSFNAQLAKNIQYF
14 | once | - | TRBJ2-7 | TRBV7-8 | TGTGCCAGCAGCCCAGACAGGAGTATCCACGAGCAGTACTTC | CASSPDRSIHEQYF
12 | - | - | TRBJ1-1 | TRBV6-5 | TGTGCCAGCACCCACCCAGGGACTGAAGCTTTCTTT | CASTHPGTEAFF
13 | few | - | TRBJ1-1 | TRBV28 | TGTGCCAGCAGCCCCTATACGAACACTGAAGCTTTCTTT | CASSPYTNTEAFF
16 | - | TRBD2 | TRBJ2-3 | TRBV29-1 | TGCAGCGTTACCGGGACTAGCAAGTCTAGCACAGATACGCAGTATTTT | CSVTGTSKSSTDTQYF
14 | - | - | TRBJ2-1 | TRBV5-4 | TGTGCCAGCAGGGGGGACTTCTCCTACAATGAGCAGTTCTTC | CASRGDFSYNEQFF
16 | - | - | TRBJ2-3 | TRBV3-1/TRBV3-2 | TGTGCCAGCAGCCAACGCTTCCGGAGTGGGACAGATACGCAGTATTTT | CASSQRFRSGTDTQYF
13 | - | - | TRBJ1-5 | TRBV9 | TGTGCCAGCAGCCCGGGGGGGCAACAGCCCCAGCATTTT | CASSPGGQQPQHF
14 | - | - | TRBJ1-1 | TRBV28 | TGTGCCAGCAGTTTGGTGTCGGGGAACACTGAAGCTTTCTTT | CASSLVSGNTEAFF
13 | - | - | TRBJ1-3 | TRBV11-2 | TGTGCCAGCAGCTCAGGGTACGGAAACACCATATATTTT | CASSSGYGNTIYF
11 | - | - | TRBJ1-2 | TRBV20-1 | TGCAGTTCTACCCCCCTCGACGGGATCGGCTTC | CSSTPLDGIGF
12 | few | - | TRBJ2-2 | TRBV19 | TGTGCCAGTAACACAGGGTTCGGGGAGCTGTTTTTT | CASNTGFGELFF
16 | - | - | TRBJ1-1 | TRBV3-1/TRBV3-2 | TGTGCCAGCAGCCATCCTCCGGGCTGGGGCCACACTGAAGCTTTCTTT | CASSHPPGWGHTEAFF
18 | - | TRBD2 | TRBJ2-1 | TRBV27 | TGTGCCAGCAGTTCCCAACCGGGCGGACTAGCGTCCTACAATGAGCAGTTCTTC | CASSSQPGGLASYNEQFF
14 | few | - | TRBJ2-3 | TRBV4-1 | TGCGCCAGCAGCCACGAGGGAGCAACAGATACGCAGTATTTT | CASSHEGATDTQYF
14 | - | - | TRBJ1-4 | TRBV4-3 | TGCGCCAGCAGCCAAGACAGGGTTAATGAAAAACTGTTTTTT | CASSQDRVNEKLFF
16 | - | TRBD1 | TRBJ2-5 | TRBV6-2/TRBV6-3 | TGTGCCAGCAGCCGATGGACAGGGGGCGGTTGGGAGACCCAGTACTTC | CASSRWTGGGWETQYF
11 | - | - | TRBJ1-2 | TRBV28 | TGTGCCAGCAGAAGCCCCTATGGCTACACCTTC | CASRSPYGYTF
15 | - | - | TRBJ1-5 | TRBV9 | TGTGCCAGCAGCACTGGGCCTTATAGCAATCAGCCCCAGCATTTT | CASSTGPYSNQPQHF
15 | - | TRBD1 | TRBJ1-1 | TRBV7-9 | TGTGCCAGCAGCTTAGTGGCGTATGGACAGGGGTCCGCTTTCTTT | CASSLVAYGQGSAFF
14 | - | - | TRBJ1-1 | TRBV5-1 | TGCGCCAGCAGCTTTACCCAGTTGAACACTGAAGCTTTCTTT | CASSFTQLNTEAFF
15 | - | TRBD2 | TRBJ2-1 | TRBV2 | TGTGCCAGCGAGGGCACTAGCGGGAGTAGTGATGAGCAGTTCTTC | CASEGTSGSSDEQFF
16 | - | - | TRBJ2-3 | TRBV7-9 | TGTGCCAGCAGCTCCCAAGACACCTATAGCACAGATACGCAGTATTTT | CASSSQDTYSTDTQYF
12 | - | - | TRBJ1-5 | TRBV28 | TGTGCCAGCAGGACAGTTAATCAGCCCCAGCATTTT | CASRTVNQPQHF
17 | - | TRBD1 | TRBJ1-4 | TRBV27 | TGTGCCAGCAGTAAGATAGGGACAGGGGGAACTAATGAAAAACTGTTTTTT | CASSKIGTGGTNEKLFF
15 | - | TRBD2 | TRBJ2-7 | TRBV3-1/TRBV3-2 | TGTGCCAGCAGCCCCTCCGGGACTACCTCCTACGAGCAGTACTTC | CASSPSGTTSYEQYF